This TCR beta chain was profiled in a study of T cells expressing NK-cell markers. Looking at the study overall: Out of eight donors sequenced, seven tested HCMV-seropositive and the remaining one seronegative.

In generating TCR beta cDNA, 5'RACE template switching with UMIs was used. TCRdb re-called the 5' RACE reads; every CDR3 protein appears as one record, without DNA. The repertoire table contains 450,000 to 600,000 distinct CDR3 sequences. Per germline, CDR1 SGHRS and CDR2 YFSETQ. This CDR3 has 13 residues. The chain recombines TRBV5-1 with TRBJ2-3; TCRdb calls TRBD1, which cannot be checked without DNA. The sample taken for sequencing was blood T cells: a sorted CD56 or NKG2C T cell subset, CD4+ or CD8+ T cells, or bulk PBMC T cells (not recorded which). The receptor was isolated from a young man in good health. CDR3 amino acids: CASRDSYTDTQYF.